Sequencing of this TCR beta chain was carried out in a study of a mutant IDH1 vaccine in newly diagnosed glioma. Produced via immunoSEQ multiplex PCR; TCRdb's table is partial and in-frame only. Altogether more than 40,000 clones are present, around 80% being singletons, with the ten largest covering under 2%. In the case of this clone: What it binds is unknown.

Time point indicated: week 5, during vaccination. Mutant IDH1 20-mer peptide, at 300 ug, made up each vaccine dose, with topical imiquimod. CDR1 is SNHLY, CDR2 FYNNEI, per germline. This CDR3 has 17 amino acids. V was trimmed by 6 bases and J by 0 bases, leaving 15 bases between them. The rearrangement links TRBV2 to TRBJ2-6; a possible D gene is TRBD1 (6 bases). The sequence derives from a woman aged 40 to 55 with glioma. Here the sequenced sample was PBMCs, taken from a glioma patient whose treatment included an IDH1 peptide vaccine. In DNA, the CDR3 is TGTGCCAGCAGGGGGCGGACAGAGAGCTCTGGGGCCAACGTCCTGACTTTC. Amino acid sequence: CASRGRTESSGANVLTF.